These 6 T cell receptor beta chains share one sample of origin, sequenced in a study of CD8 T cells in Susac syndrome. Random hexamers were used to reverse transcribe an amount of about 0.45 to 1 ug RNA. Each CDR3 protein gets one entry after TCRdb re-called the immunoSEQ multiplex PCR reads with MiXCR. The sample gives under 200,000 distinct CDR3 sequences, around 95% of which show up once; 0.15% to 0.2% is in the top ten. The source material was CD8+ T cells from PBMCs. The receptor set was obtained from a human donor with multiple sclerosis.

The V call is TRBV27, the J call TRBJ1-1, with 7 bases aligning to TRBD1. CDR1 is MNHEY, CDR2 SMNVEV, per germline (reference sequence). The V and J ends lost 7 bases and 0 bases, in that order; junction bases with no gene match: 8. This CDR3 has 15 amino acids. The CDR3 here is CASTALTGLNTEAFF. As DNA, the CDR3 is TGTGCCAGCACCGCCCTGACAGGGCTGAACACTGAAGCTTTCTTT.

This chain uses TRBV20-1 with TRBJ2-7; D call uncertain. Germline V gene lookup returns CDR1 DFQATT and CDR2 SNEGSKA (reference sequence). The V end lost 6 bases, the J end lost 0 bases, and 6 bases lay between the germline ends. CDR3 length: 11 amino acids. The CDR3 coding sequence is TGCAGTGCCTGGAGCTCCTACGAGCAGTACTTC. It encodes CSAWSSYEQYF.

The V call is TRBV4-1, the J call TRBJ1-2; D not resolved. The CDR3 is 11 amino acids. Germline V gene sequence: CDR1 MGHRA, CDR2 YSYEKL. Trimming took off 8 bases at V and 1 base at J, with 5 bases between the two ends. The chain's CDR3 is CASLGNYGYTF. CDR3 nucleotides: TGCGCCAGCCTGGGTAACTATGGCTACACCTTC.

CDR3 bases: TGTGCCAGCAGCTTATTAGCGGGGGGGCCAGATACGCAGTATTTT. Translated, it gives CASSLLAGGPDTQYF. V and J are TRBV7-3 and TRBJ2-3, with TRBD2 matching 11 bases. CDR3 size: 15 residues. Germline lookup yields CDR1 SGHTA and CDR2 FQGTGA. The junction had 2 bases not matched to a gene; V was cut back by 2 bases and J by 4 bases.

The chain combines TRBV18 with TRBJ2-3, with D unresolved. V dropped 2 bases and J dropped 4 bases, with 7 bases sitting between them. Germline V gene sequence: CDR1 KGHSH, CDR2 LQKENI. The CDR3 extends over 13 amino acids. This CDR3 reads CASSPVSSDTQYF. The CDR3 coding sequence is TGTGCCAGCTCACCAGTTTCTTCAGATACGCAGTATTTT.

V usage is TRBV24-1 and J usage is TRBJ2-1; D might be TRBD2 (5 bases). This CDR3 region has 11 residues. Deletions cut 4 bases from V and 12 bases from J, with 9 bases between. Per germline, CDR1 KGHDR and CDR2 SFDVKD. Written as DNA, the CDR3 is TGTGCCACCAGTGAGGAGGATGTGCAGTTCTTC. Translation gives CATSEEDVQFF.